The next 25 T cell receptor beta chains were all read from a single sample in a study of blood T cell repertoires in COVID-19. Sequencing used immunoSEQ multiplex PCR; TCRdb keeps in-frame clones, though not all of them. The sample carries about 440,000 clones, 80% to 90% recorded once. What was sequenced was peripheral blood. These receptors all come from a woman in her twenties or thirties with acute or convalescent COVID-19.

The chain uses TRBV7-3 and TRBJ2-7, with D perhaps matching TRBD2 (6 bases). Trimming took 2 bases from V and 3 from J, leaving 17 bases between them. The CDR3 is 16 residues long. The germline CDR1 and CDR2 sequences are SGHTA and FQGTGA. CDR3 nucleotides: TGTGCCAGCAGCTTAGCCCCTGCGGGGTCCGTCTACGAGCAGTACTTC. Protein product: CASSLAPAGSVYEQYF.

V and J are TRBV5-1 and TRBJ2-5; 8 nucleotides line up with TRBD2. The CDR3 has 15 amino acids. J was trimmed by 5 bases and V by 4 bases; bases with no gene match: 10. Germline V lookup: CDR1 SGHRS, CDR2 YFSETQ. This CDR3 is CASSTPPGGDETQYF. The CDR3 nucleotides read TGCGCCAGCAGCACACCACCGGGGGGGGACGAGACCCAGTACTTC.

The genes are TRBV5-1 and TRBJ1-1, with D unclear. V gave up 2 bases and J gave up 3 bases, with 8 bases separating them. Per germline, CDR1 SGHRS and CDR2 YFSETQ. The CDR3 is 13 amino acids. The CDR3 region has the DNA TGCGCCAGCAGCTTTCAGGACTACACTGAAGCTTTCTTT. This encodes CASSFQDYTEAFF.

The J gene is TRBJ2-7, the V gene TRBV10-3, with D perhaps matching TRBD1 (6 bases). Germline loops: CDR1 ENHRY, CDR2 SYGVKD. CDR3 size: 13 residues. The V end was cut by 5 bases, the J end by 3 bases, with 11 bases between. CDR3 amino acids: CAISQQGGYEQYF. DNA for the CDR3: TGTGCCATCAGTCAGCAAGGGGGCTACGAGCAGTACTTC.

This chain joins TRBV5-4 and TRBJ2-2, with 9 bases identical to TRBD1. Germline assignment: CDR1 SGHNT and CDR2 YYREEE (reference sequence). The CDR3 has 16 residues. V lost 3 bases to trimming and J lost 5 bases; unmatched junction nucleotides: 8. The CDR3 DNA follows: TGTGCCAGCAGCTCTTCCCGGGACAGGGTGACCGGGGAGCTGTTTTTT. Protein sequence: CASSSSRDRVTGELFF.

The V gene is TRBV5-5, the J gene TRBJ2-2; 9 bases line up with TRBD2. Germline V gives CDR1 SGHKS, CDR2 YYEKEE (reference sequence). CDR3 length equals 16 residues. Trimming removed 2 bases from V and 5 bases from J; junction bases left unmatched: 7. The CDR3: CASSFSGGVSTGELFF. The CDR3, as DNA: TGTGCCAGCAGCTTTAGCGGGGGCGTGAGTACCGGGGAGCTGTTTTTT. The whole variable domain, filled in from reference TRBV5-5 and TRBJ2-2, reads DAGVTQSPTHLIKTRGQQVTLRCSPISGHKSVSWYQQVLGQGPQFIFQYYEKEERGRGNFPDRFSARQFPNYSSELNVNALLLGDSALYLCASSFSGGVSTGELFFGEGSRLTVL.

The genes are TRBV5-1 and TRBJ2-1; 9 bases line up with TRBD2. The CDR3 runs to 17 residues. V was pared by 4 bases and J by 4 bases, with 12 bases of the junction left unmatched. The germline CDR1 and CDR2 sequences are SGHRS and YFSETQ. DNA for the CDR3: TGCGCCAGCAGCCGTTATTATTTAGCGGGGGAGTACAATGAGCAGTTCTTC. Its protein product is CASSRYYLAGEYNEQFF.

The V gene is TRBV11-1, the J gene TRBJ2-7; TRBD2 aligns across 10 bases. CDR1 and CDR2 from the germline V gene are SGHAT and FQDESV (reference sequence). The CDR3 length is 15 residues. With 2 bases clipped from V and 5 bases from J, the junction kept 6 bases outside the gene matches. CDR3 sequence reads: CASSLTVGLADEQYF. CDR3 sequence (DNA): TGTGCCAGCAGCTTAACGGTTGGACTAGCGGACGAGCAGTACTTC. The whole variable domain, remainder taken from reference TRBV11-1 and TRBJ2-7, is EAEVAQSPRYKITEKSQAVAFWCDPISGHATLYWYRQILGQGPELLVQFQDESVVDDSQLPKDRFSAERLKGVDSTLKIQPAELGDSAMYLCASSLTVGLADEQYFGPGTRLTVT.

The CDR3 DNA sequence: TGTGCCAGCAGCCCTACGCCCGGGACTGAGAATGAAAAACTGTTTTTT. Translated, it gives CASSPTPGTENEKLFF. This chain joins TRBV6-2 or TRBV6-3 and TRBJ1-4; weak D call: TRBD1 (5 bases). CDR1 is MNHEY, CDR2 SVGEGT, per germline. The V and J ends lost 6 bases and 5 bases respectively, with 19 bases between them. The CDR3 totals 16 residues.

Only one count was recorded for this clone. This sequence joins TRBV5-4 and TRBJ1-2; 11 nucleotides agree with TRBD1. The junction had 10 bases not matched to a gene; V was cut back by 5 bases and J by 7 bases. The CDR3 extends over 15 amino acids. CDR1 is SGHNT, CDR2 YYREEE, per germline (reference sequence). CDR3 protein: CASRRPGQGVFGYTF. The CDR3 DNA is TGTGCCAGCAGGCGACCGGGACAGGGGGTATTTGGCTACACCTTC.

This rearrangement joins TRBV3-1 (or the pseudogene TRBV3-2) to TRBJ1-2; the D is unclear. Trimming removed 0 bases at V and 7 bases at J, with 9 bases between. The V gene's germline CDR1 is LGHDT and CDR2 YNNKEL (reference sequence). This CDR3 has 13 amino acids. CDR3 sequence (DNA): TGTGCCAGCAGCCAAGATCGTTCGGGTGGCTACACCTTC. It translates to CASSQDRSGGYTF.

The V call is TRBV30, the J call TRBJ1-1; 7 bases match TRBD1. This CDR3 spans 12 amino acids. Germline V lookup: CDR1 GTSNPN, CDR2 SVGIG (reference sequence). The trim removed 1 base at V and 8 bases at J, leaving 4 bases unmatched. The CDR3 loop reads CAWSGQGEEAFF. The CDR3 coding sequence is TGTGCCTGGAGTGGACAGGGAGAAGAAGCTTTCTTT.

This clone was picked up a small number of times. J is TRBJ1-5 and V is TRBV24-1; unclear D gene. CDR1 and CDR2 from the germline V gene are KGHDR and SFDVKD. The length of the CDR3 is 9 residues. Trimming took 11 bases from V and 5 from J, leaving 3 bases between them. CDR3 residues: CAIDQPQHF. Here the CDR3 DNA reads TGTGCCATCGATCAGCCCCAGCATTTT.

The chain is built from TRBV18 and TRBJ1-5; the D is unclear. Looked up from germline, CDR1 is KGHSH and CDR2 is LQKENI. CDR3 length: 16 amino acids. Trimming cost V 4 bases and J 6 bases, with 19 bases left between them. CDR3 sequence (DNA): TGTGCCAGCTCACTGAACCGTCCGCTAGCGGGTCAGCCCCAGCATTTT. It codes for CASSLNRPLAGQPQHF.

The V gene is TRBV19, the J gene TRBJ1-1, with 10 bases fitting TRBD1. V lost 5 bases, J lost 5 bases, and 14 bases stayed unmatched. The CDR3 length is 17 residues. CDR1 is LNHDA and CDR2 is SQIVND in the germline V gene (reference sequence). In DNA form, the CDR3 reads TGTGCCAGTAGTCCGAGTGTCGACAGGGGGCCACAGACTGAAGCTTTCTTT. Protein sequence: CASSPSVDRGPQTEAFF.

The J gene is TRBJ2-7, the V gene TRBV7-2, with TRBD1 identical over 7 bases. V lost 1 base and J lost 4; bases outside the gene matches: 7. The CDR3 length is 15 residues. The germline V gene encodes CDR1 SGHTA and CDR2 FQGNSA. CDR3 bases: TGTGCCAGCAGCTTAGAGAGGGGGCTGGTTTACGAGCAGTACTTC. Its protein is CASSLERGLVYEQYF.

This clone was counted only a few times. V and J are TRBV5-1 and TRBJ2-5, with 8 bases aligning to TRBD2. With 1 base clipped from V and 5 bases from J, the junction kept 13 bases outside the gene matches. CDR1 SGHRS and CDR2 YFSETQ come from the germline V gene. The length of the CDR3 is 17 residues. CDR3 in amino acids: CASSLTGAGGRLETQYF. The CDR3 DNA follows: TGCGCCAGCAGCTTGACCGGCGCGGGGGGAAGGTTGGAGACCCAGTACTTC.

A few counts support this clone. V gene TRBV2 combines with J gene TRBJ1-5; tentatively, D is TRBD1 (5 bases). V shed 6 bases and J shed 4 bases, with 19 bases lying between them. Germline CDR1 and CDR2: SNHLY and FYNNEI. This CDR3 contains 16 residues. CDR3 amino acids: CASSEGGGVENQPQHF. In DNA form, the CDR3 reads TGTGCCAGCAGCGAGGGTGGGGGGGTAGAAAATCAGCCCCAGCATTTT.

This chain links TRBV28 with TRBJ1-2; 7 nucleotides line up with TRBD1. Germline values: CDR1 MDHEN, CDR2 SYDVKM. J gave up 1 base and V 6 bases, and 11 bases lay outside the gene matches. The CDR3 totals 16 residues. CDR3 protein: CASSLFAGTVNYGYTF. The CDR3 nucleotides read TGTGCCAGCAGCCTATTTGCGGGGACAGTTAACTATGGCTACACCTTC.

V is TRBV3-1 (or the pseudogene TRBV3-2) and J is TRBJ2-7; no definite D call. This CDR3 has 12 residues. V lost 0 bases and J 4 bases, leaving 4 bases between the germline ends. Germline V CDR1 and CDR2: LGHDT, YNNKEL (reference sequence). The CDR3 loop is CASSQDSYEQYF. CDR3 DNA sequence: TGTGCCAGCAGCCAAGATTCGTACGAGCAGTACTTC.

The CDR3 reads CASSVGSSGGASQETQYF. CDR3 coding DNA: TGTGCCAGCAGCGTAGGCTCTAGCGGGGGGGCGAGTCAAGAGACCCAGTACTTC. This chain links TRBV9 with TRBJ2-5; 12 bases fit TRBD2. After removal of 0 bases from V and 2 bases from J, the junction contained 8 bases not matched to a gene. The CDR3 is 18 amino acids. Per the germline V gene, CDR1 is SGDLS and CDR2 is YYNGEE.

The J gene is TRBJ1-2, the V gene TRBV25-1; D is possibly TRBD1 (6 bases). The germline V gene has CDR1 MGHDK and CDR2 SYGVNS. The V end lost 1 base, the J end lost 7 bases, and 22 bases lay between the germline ends. The CDR3 contains 17 residues. DNA of the CDR3: TGTGCCAGCAGTGAATGGGGGAGTACAGGGTTTATCGGTGGCTACACCTTC. Translated: CASSEWGSTGFIGGYTF.

This clone turned up a few times. The chain has TRBV3-1 (or the pseudogene TRBV3-2) and TRBJ1-1, with 7 positions matching TRBD1. V lost 5 bases, J lost 4 bases, and 10 bases stayed unmatched. CDR1 is LGHDT and CDR2 is YNNKEL in the germline V gene (reference sequence). The CDR3 sequence is 15 residues long. The CDR3 DNA reads TGTGCCAGCAGCGCACGACAGGGCACGGGCACTGAAGCTTTCTTT. It encodes CASSARQGTGTEAFF.

The chain carries TRBV5-1 and TRBJ2-7; TRBD1 matches 7 bases. Germline trimming cut 5 bases from V and 1 base from J; bases unmatched to any gene: 12. This CDR3 is built from 16 residues. Germline V lookup: CDR1 SGHRS, CDR2 YFSETQ. The DNA of the CDR3 is TGCGCCAGCAGGCAAGCACCGGGACAGACTTCCTACGAGCAGTACTTC. As protein: CASRQAPGQTSYEQYF.

The J gene is TRBJ1-2, the V gene TRBV7-9; 7 nucleotides align to TRBD1. The ends lost 5 bases at V and 7 bases at J; junction bases unmatched: 13. Germline CDR1 is SEHNR and CDR2 is FQNEAQ (reference sequence). The CDR3 has 15 amino acids. CDR3 DNA: TGTGCCAGCAGCGCAGACAGGGTCCCCCCCTTTGGCTACACCTTC. Amino acid sequence: CASSADRVPPFGYTF.